The sequence of this T cell receptor beta chain was determined in a study of radiotherapy plus CTLA-4 blockade in lung cancer. Study in general: Disease control was seen in about 30% of patients, objective responses in approximately 20%. Findings and limits, study-wide: An expansion of tumor-derived TCR clones occurred in blood after radiotherapy plus ipilimumab.

Using immunoSEQ multiplex PCR, the repertoire was profiled, and TCRdb retains in-frame clones only, with some absent. The repertoire includes tens of thousands of clones, 76% of them detected once, and around 3% sits in the top ten. The ends lost 8 bases at V and 4 bases at J; junction bases unmatched: 25. The length of the CDR3 is 18 residues. Germline V gene lookup returns CDR1 GTSNPN and CDR2 SVGIG (reference sequence). In its sample, this clone was seen once. The antigen is undetermined. CTLA-4 blockade with ipilimumab, together with focal radiation, was given to patients with chemo-refractory metastatic non-small-cell lung cancer.

The chain recombines TRBV30 with TRBJ1-1, with 7 nucleotides matching TRBD1. This TCR was sampled from a human donor with non-small cell lung cancer who had a complete response to radiotherapy plus ipilimumab. The sample in question was peripheral blood, obtained from a patient treated with radiotherapy plus ipilimumab. In DNA, the CDR3 is TGTGCCCCACTAGGCGTTGGACGGAGGGGGCGCGTGGGCACTGAAGCTTTCTTT. Amino acid sequence: CAPLGVGRRGRVGTEAFF.